This T cell receptor beta chain was retrieved from a study of tissue T cells after allogeneic stem cell transplantation (dated by TCRdb to 2022 to 2024). Study-wide context: TCR beta repertoires were profiled across many tissues obtained from research autopsies of patients with and without GVHD, as well as in mouse models of GVHD. The human arm was conducted as a prospective observational study, and neither blinding nor randomization was performed.

About this clone itself: Its antigen is currently not known. Gene designations and germline sequences in this entry are those of the mouse.

The method behind the library was the immunoSEQ multiplex PCR assay. TCRbeta CDR3 sequencing was performed at survey depth by Adaptive Biotechnologies, and CDR3 sequences, V/J genes, productive frequency and template counts were reported. Amplification of TCR beta CDR3 regions was performed from genomic DNA rather than from RNA. Processing in the source paper ran as follows. Jensen-Shannon divergence was used to quantify pairwise repertoire overlap between tissues, with a value of 1 meaning complete divergence and a value of 0 meaning identical repertoires. Tissues were clustered by single-linkage agglomerative hierarchical clustering of pairwise JSD values and displayed as dendrograms. GLIPH2 was run on all patient samples with simulation_depth 1000, kmer_min_depth 3, cdr3_length_cutoff 8, keeping groups with more than two unique CDR3s. A standardized tissue-overlap score was generated by extrapolating Jaccard GLIPH-group overlap across patients to a standard repertoire size of 1000 clones. To look at how diversity was associated with clinical or experimental variables, linear mixed-effect models were used, with tissue treated as a fixed effect and individual treated as a random effect. The immuneACCESS repertoire file appears here via TCRdb, limited to in-frame rearrangements. These files lack a portion of the clones; in checked studies, under half of the deficit traces to unresolved V genes, and the cause of the others is not known. The V and J calls and clone size are taken from that table; D and trimming were inferred from the DNA. Recorded for this sample are about 4,200 clones; roughly 50% of them occurred a single time. Jointly, the top ten make up roughly 8.1% of the sample.

Explained via the paper, the time point label denotes: mouse harvest day 7 after allogeneic transplant. Mouse grafts consisting of 10^7 T-cell-depleted bone marrow cells combined with 10^6 splenic CD5+ T cells were administered by tail vein injection. To model GVHD in mice, a major MHC-mismatch B6 (H2b) into BALB/c (H2d) model was used, and tissues were profiled at day 7 or 14. On day 7 or 14 post-transplant, mouse tissues and retro-orbital blood were harvested with separate sterile tools for each animal, and livers were flushed beforehand. Before genomic DNA was isolated with the DNeasy Blood & Tissue Kit, mouse tissues were minced with razor blades in buffered saline. Summary of the overall study and its limitations: Not many T cell clones showed up in more than one patient, yet clustering based on motifs uncovered repertoire signatures that were shared across patients in a tissue-specific way. The study did not establish which tissue TCRs were alloreactive or antigen-specific, and some clones may have been host cells that persisted. A small and clinically heterogeneous patient cohort was studied, and sampling depth was acknowledged as a limitation. Within patients, how anatomically similar tissues were was a major factor shaping TCR repertoire composition, regardless of disease or transplant status. Blood and spleen T cells captured only a limited portion of the TCR repertoire detected in tissues, in both patients and mice.

The specimen was lymph node tissue. This clonotype was obtained from a female BALB/c mouse given C57BL/6 T cells with graft-versus-host disease after an allogeneic hematopoietic cell transplant.

The encoded CDR3 is CASRPGTSNTEVFF. The sequenced part of the CDR3 DNA is TGTGCCAGCAGACCCGGGACATCAAACACAGAAGTCTTC. In this chain, TRBV3 is recombined with TRBJ1-1, with TRBD1 perhaps the D gene, on 6 matching bases. The CDR3 end falls 1 residue outside the read, so it is completed with the germline J gene. The CDR3 runs 14 residues from the cysteine to the phenylalanine. The 39 bases shown cover part of the CDR3, and their frame starts at base 1. CDR1 and CDR2 were assigned from the germline V gene (reference sequence) as SNHLY and FYNGKV. Between the V and J ends, shortened by 6 bases and 0 bases respectively, the junction contains 11 bases.